Each of the 10 T cell receptor beta chains below was sequenced from the same sample in a study of blood T cell repertoires in COVID-19. The method was immunoSEQ multiplex PCR; TCRdb's version includes in-frame clones alone and lacks a portion of them. Among about 76,000 clones listed, roughly 70% were seen once. Sequencing was carried out using peripheral blood. All receptors come from a man between 65 and 80 years old with acute or convalescent COVID-19.

In its sample, this clone was seen a few times. CDR3 region: CASSLEDSGSYTGELFF. The CDR3 DNA reads TGCGCCAGCAGCTTGGAGGATAGCGGGAGTTACACCGGGGAGCTGTTTTTT. This rearrangement joins TRBV5-1 to TRBJ2-2, with 9 nucleotides matching TRBD2. CDR1 is SGHRS and CDR2 is YFSETQ in the germline V gene. The CDR3 is 17 amino acids. Trimming at V came to 0 bases and at J to 3 bases, leaving 6 bases not matched to a gene.

The rearrangement links TRBV20-1 to TRBJ2-1; 7 bases agree with TRBD1. With V trimmed by 3 bases and J by 6 bases, 14 bases remained unmatched. The V gene's germline CDR1 is DFQATT and CDR2 SNEGSKA (reference sequence). CDR3 length equals 16 residues. Written as DNA, the CDR3 is TGCAGTGCTAGTGATCCCAGGGGGACAGCCCGCAATGAGCAGTTCTTC. Amino acid sequence: CSASDPRGTARNEQFF.

The chain recombines TRBV5-1 with TRBJ2-7; the D is unclear. The V gene lost 4 bases and the J gene lost 3 bases, with 8 bases spanning the gap. The V gene's germline CDR1 is SGHRS and CDR2 YFSETQ. The CDR3 runs 12 residues. The CDR3 DNA sequence: TGCGCCAGCAGCCGCCTCGGCTACGAGCAGTACTTC. Translation gives CASSRLGYEQYF.

The chain joins TRBV16 to TRBJ2-2, with 7 bases lining up with TRBD2. This CDR3 spans 15 amino acids. The V gene's germline CDR1 is KGHSY and CDR2 FQNENV. The junction had 2 bases not matched to a gene; V was cut back by 4 bases and J by 0 bases. DNA for the CDR3: TGTGCCAGCAGCCGGACTAGGGCGAACACCGGGGAGCTGTTTTTT. Amino acids: CASSRTRANTGELFF.

The V and J genes are TRBV7-2 and TRBJ1-4, with D hard to call. The germline V gene encodes CDR1 SGHTA and CDR2 FQGNSA. The CDR3 contains 13 residues. Trimming took 4 bases from V and 6 from J, leaving 9 bases between them. The CDR3 sequence: CASSSQRYEKLFF. The DNA of the CDR3 is TGTGCCAGCAGCTCTCAACGGTATGAAAAACTGTTTTTT. The full variable domain, completed using reference TRBV7-2 and TRBJ1-4, is GAGVSQSPSNKVTEKGKDVELRCDPISGHTALYWYRQSLGQGLEFLIYFQGNSAPDKSGLPSDRFSAERTGGSVSTLTIQRTQQEDSAVYLCASSSQRYEKLFFGSGTQLSVL.

This clone has more than one count but fewer than ten. The V call is TRBV7-6, the J call TRBJ2-2, with 9 positions matching TRBD2. CDR1 and CDR2 from the germline V gene are SGHVS and FNYEAQ. V trimming: 5 bases; J trimming: 2 bases; junction bases outside the gene matches: 3. The length of the CDR3 is 15 residues. The CDR3 coding sequence is TGTGCCAGCAGCCCTCTAGCGGGAAACACCGGGGAGCTGTTTTTT. Its protein is CASSPLAGNTGELFF.

This clone was seen more than once but under ten times. CDR3 nucleotide sequence: TGCGCCAGCAGCCAACCGACAGGGACTCGGGTAGATACGCAGTATTTT. It encodes CASSQPTGTRVDTQYF. The chain is built from TRBV4-1 and TRBJ2-3; tentatively, D is TRBD1 (7 bases). Germline V CDR1 and CDR2: MGHRA, YSYEKL. Trimming left V 2 bases short and J 5 bases short, with 17 bases between. CDR3 length equals 16 residues.

The genes are TRBV9 and TRBJ2-7, with D perhaps TRBD2 (5 bases). CDR3 length: 14 residues. CDR1 and CDR2 (germline): SGDLS, YYNGEE. Trimming removed 4 bases from V and 1 base from J, with 12 bases in between. CDR3 nucleotide sequence: TGTGCCAGCAGCCCTCCGGGAACTTCCTACGAGCAGTACTTC. Protein product: CASSPPGTSYEQYF.

The chain links TRBV3-1 (or the pseudogene TRBV3-2) to TRBJ2-7; TRBD1 is a possible D gene (5 bases). The germline CDR1 and CDR2 sequences are LGHDT and YNNKEL (reference sequence). V dropped 7 bases and J dropped 3 bases, with 7 bases sitting between them. The CDR3 is made up of 11 amino acids. CDR3 loop: CASMDNYEQYF. In DNA, the CDR3 is TGTGCCAGCATGGACAACTACGAGCAGTACTTC.

The rearrangement uses TRBV19 and TRBJ2-5; 7 nucleotides line up with TRBD2. CDR3 length: 15 residues. Germline loops: CDR1 LNHDA, CDR2 SQIVND (reference sequence). After removal of 5 bases from V and 1 base from J, the junction contained 7 bases not matched to a gene. CDR3 protein: CASSGSGTTQETQYF. CDR3 DNA sequence: TGTGCCAGTAGTGGATCCGGGACTACCCAAGAGACCCAGTACTTC.